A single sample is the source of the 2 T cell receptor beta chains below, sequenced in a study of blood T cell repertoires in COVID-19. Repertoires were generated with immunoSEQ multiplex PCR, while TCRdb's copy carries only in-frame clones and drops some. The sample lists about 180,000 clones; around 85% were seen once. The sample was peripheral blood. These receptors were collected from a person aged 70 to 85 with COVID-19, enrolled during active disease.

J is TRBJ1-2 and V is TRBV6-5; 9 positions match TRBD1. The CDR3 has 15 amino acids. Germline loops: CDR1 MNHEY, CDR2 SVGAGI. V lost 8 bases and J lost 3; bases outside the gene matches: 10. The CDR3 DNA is TGTGCCAGCGAGGCCCCGGGACAGGGTTACTATGGCTACACCTTC. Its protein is CASEAPGQGYYGYTF.

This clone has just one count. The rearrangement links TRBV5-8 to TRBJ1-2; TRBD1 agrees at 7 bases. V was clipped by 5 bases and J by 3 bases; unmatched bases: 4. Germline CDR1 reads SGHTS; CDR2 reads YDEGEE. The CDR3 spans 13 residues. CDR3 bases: TGTGCCAGCAGAGGAACAGGGGACTATGGCTACACCTTC. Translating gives CASRGTGDYGYTF. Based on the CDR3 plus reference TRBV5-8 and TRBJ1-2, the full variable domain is EAGVTQSPTHLIKTRGQQATLRCSPISGHTSVYWYQQALGLGLQFLLWYDEGEERNRGNFPPRFSGRQFPNYSSELNVNALELEDSALYLCASRGTGDYGYTFGSGTRLTVV.